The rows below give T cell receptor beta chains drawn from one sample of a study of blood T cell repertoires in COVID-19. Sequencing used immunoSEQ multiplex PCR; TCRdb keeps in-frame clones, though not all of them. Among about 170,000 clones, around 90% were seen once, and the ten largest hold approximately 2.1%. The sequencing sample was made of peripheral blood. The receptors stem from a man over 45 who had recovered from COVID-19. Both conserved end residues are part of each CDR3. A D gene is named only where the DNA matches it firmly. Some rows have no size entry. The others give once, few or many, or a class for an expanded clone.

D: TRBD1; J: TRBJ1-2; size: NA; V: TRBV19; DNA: TGTGCCAGTTCCGGGACAGGGTTTACCTATGGCTACACCTTC; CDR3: CASSGTGFTYGYTF
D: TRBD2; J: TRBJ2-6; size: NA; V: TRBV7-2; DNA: TGTGCCAGCAGCACCGGACTAGCGGGAGGGGCTGGGGCCAACGTCCTGACTTTC; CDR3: CASSTGLAGGAGANVLTF
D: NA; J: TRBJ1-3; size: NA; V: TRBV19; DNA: TGTGCCAGTAGTATGAGAGAAGGAAACACCATATATTTT; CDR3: CASSMREGNTIYF
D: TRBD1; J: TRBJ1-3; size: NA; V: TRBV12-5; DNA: TGTGCTAGTGGCGGACAGGGGCTAAACACCATATATTTT; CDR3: CASGGQGLNTIYF
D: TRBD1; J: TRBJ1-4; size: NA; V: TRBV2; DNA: TGTGCCAGCAGTTCAGACAGGGGGCGCGAAAAACTGTTTTTT; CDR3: CASSSDRGREKLFF
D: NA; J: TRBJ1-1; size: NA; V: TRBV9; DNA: TGTGCCAGCACCCAAGGGGCGAACACTGAAGCTTTCTTT; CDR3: CASTQGANTEAFF
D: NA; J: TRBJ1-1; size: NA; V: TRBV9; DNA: TGTGCCAGCAGCGTAGCTACGAACACTGAAGCTTTCTTT; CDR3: CASSVATNTEAFF
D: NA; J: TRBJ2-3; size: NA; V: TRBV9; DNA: TGTGCCAGCAGCGTAGGTGGGACTCGCACAGATACGCAGTATTTT; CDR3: CASSVGGTRTDTQYF
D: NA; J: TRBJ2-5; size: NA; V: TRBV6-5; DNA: TGTGCCAGCAGTAATAAAGAGACCCAGTACTTC; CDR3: CASSNKETQYF
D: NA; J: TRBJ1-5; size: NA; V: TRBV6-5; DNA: TGTGCCAGCAGTTCGATGGAGGGAGGTCAGCCCCAGCATTTT; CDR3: CASSSMEGGQPQHF
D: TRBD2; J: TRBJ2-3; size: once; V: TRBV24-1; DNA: TGTGCCACCAGTGCAAGCGGGGGCACAGATACGCAGTATTTT; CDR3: CATSASGGTDTQYF
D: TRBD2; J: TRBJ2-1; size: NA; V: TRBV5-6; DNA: TGTGCCAGCAGCTCAGGAGGCGGGAGCTGGGGGGATGAGCAGTTCTTC; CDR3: CASSSGGGSWGDEQFF
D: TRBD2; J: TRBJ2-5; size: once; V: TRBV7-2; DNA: TGTGCCAGCAGCTTAGACGGAGGAGGCGGGGGGGCATGGGAGACCCAGTACTTC; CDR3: CASSLDGGGGGAWETQYF
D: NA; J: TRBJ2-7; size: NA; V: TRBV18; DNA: TGTGCCAGCTCAGCAAAAGGGGGGGAGTACTTC; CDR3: CASSAKGGEYF
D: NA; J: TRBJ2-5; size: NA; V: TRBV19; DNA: TGTGCCAGTAGTATAGTAAAGGGGTCACCGCGCCAAGAGACCCAGTACTTC; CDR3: CASSIVKGSPRQETQYF
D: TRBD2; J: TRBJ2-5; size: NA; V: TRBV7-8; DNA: TGTGCCAGCAGCTCGGGGACTAGCGGGAGAGGTGAGACCCAGTACTTC; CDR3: CASSSGTSGRGETQYF
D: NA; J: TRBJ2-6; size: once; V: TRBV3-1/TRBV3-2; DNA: TGTGCCAGCAGCCTGCGGGGAGTAAGTGGGGCCAACGTCCTGACTTTC; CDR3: CASSLRGVSGANVLTF
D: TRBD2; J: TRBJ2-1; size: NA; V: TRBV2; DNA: TGTGCCAGCAGTGAAGAAGCGGGGAACTACAATGAGCAGTTCTTC; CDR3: CASSEEAGNYNEQFF
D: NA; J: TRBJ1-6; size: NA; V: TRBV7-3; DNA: TGTGCCAGCAGCTTAGGGGCAGGACATTCACCCCTCCACTTT; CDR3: CASSLGAGHSPLHF
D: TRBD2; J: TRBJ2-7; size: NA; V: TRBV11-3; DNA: TGTGCCAGCAGCTTAGACCAAGGGGAGGGGTCCCCTTCCCACCAGACCTACGAGCAGTACTTC; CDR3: CASSLDQGEGSPSHQTYEQYF
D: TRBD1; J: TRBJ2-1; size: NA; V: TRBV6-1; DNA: TGTGCCAGCAGTGAAAGGGTAACAGGGGCAGGGGAGCAGTTCTTC; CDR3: CASSERVTGAGEQFF
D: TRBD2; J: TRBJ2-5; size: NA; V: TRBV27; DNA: TGTGCCAGCAGTTTAACTCCCCTAGCGGGAGGGGGCCAAGAGACCCAGTACTTC; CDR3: CASSLTPLAGGGQETQYF
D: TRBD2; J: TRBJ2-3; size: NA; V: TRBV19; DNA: TGTGCCTCAGGACTAGCGGGGGGTAGCACAGATACGCAGTATTTT; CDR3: CASGLAGGSTDTQYF
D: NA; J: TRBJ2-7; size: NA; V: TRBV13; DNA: TGTGCCAGCAGCTTCCCAGGGATCTCCTACGAGCAGTACTTC; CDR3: CASSFPGISYEQYF
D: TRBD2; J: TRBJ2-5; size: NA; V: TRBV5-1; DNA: TGCGCCAGCAGCTTGAACGCGGGAGGGGCGCAAGAGACCCAGTACTTC; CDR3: CASSLNAGGAQETQYF
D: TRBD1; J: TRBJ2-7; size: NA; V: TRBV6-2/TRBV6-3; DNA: TGTGCCAGCAGTTCCAGAGGGGGCCTCCCCGCCTACGAGCAGTACTTC; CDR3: CASSSRGGLPAYEQYF
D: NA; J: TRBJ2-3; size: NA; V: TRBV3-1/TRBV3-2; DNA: TGTGCCAGCAGCCAAGACCCCCCCGGGTTGGATACGCAGTATTTT; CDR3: CASSQDPPGLDTQYF
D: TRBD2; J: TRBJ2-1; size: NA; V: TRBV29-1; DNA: TGCAGCGTTGAATCCCGGACTAGCGGGAGGGTCAATGAGCAGTTCTTC; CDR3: CSVESRTSGRVNEQFF
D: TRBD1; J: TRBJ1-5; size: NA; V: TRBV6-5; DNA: TGTGCCAGCAGGCCGGGACAGGGGGCCAATCAGCCCCAGCATTTT; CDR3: CASRPGQGANQPQHF
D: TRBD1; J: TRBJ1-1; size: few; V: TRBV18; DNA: TGTGCCAGCTCACCACTGGGACAGGGTAACACTGAAGCTTTCTTT; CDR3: CASSPLGQGNTEAFF
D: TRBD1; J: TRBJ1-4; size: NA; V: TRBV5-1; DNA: TGCGCCAGCAGCGAGGGGACAGGCGGCAGGGAAAAACTGTTTTTT; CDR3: CASSEGTGGREKLFF
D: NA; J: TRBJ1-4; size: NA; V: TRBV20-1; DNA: TGCAGTGCTAGTAGTCAGGGAAGGGGAACTAATGAAAAACTGTTTTTT; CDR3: CSASSQGRGTNEKLFF
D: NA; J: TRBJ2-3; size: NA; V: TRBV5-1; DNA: TGCGCCAGCAGCTCCTGGACAGAAAGCACAGATACGCAGTATTTT; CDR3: CASSSWTESTDTQYF
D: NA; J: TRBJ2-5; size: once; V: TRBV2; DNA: TGTGCCAGCAACAGGGACATCCAGGGGACCCAGTACTTC; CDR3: CASNRDIQGTQYF
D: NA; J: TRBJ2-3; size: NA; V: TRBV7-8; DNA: TGTGCCAGCAGCCGGGGCAGGGGCGCTCTTAGCACAGATACGCAGTATTTT; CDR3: CASSRGRGALSTDTQYF
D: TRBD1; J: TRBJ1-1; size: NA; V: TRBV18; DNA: TGTGCCAGCTCACCCCCGACAGGGGCTAACACTGAAGCTTTCTTT; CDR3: CASSPPTGANTEAFF
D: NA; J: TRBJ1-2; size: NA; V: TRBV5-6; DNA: TGTGCCAGCAGGGAACGGGGGTGGGATGGCTACACCTTC; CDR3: CASRERGWDGYTF
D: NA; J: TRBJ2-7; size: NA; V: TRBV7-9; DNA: TGTGCCAGCAGCTTCATGGGGAGCGACGAGCAGTACTTC; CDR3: CASSFMGSDEQYF
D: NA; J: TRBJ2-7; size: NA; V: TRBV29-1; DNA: TGCAGCGTCGCGGACTACGAGCAGTACTTC; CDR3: CSVADYEQYF
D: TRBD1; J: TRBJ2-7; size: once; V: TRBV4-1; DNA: TGCGCCAGCAGCCAGACCGCTTTAACAGGGGGCGGAAGTGGGCAGTACTTC; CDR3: CASSQTALTGGGSGQYF
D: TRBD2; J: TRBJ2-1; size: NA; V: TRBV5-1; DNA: TGCGCCAGCAGCTTGACTAGCGGGAGACGCGAGCAGTTCTTC; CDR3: CASSLTSGRREQFF
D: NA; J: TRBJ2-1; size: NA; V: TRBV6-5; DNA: TGTGCCAGCAGTCGCGCTCGTTACAATGAGCAGTTCTTC; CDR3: CASSRARYNEQFF
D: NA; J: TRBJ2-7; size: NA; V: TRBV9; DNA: TGTGCCAGCAGCGTACTGGATTCGAGGGAGCAGTACTTC; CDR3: CASSVLDSREQYF
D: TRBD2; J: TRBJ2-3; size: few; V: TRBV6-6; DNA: TGTGCCAGCAGTCGTCCCTCCCTGGTAGCGGGGATCACAGATACGCAGTATTTT; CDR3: CASSRPSLVAGITDTQYF
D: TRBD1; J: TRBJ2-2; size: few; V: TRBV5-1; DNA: TGCGCCAGCAGCCTAGGGGGCCGGAACACCGGGGAGCTGTTTTTT; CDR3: CASSLGGRNTGELFF
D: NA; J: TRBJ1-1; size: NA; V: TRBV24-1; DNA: TGTGCCACCAGGGGACTCTCGAACACTGAAGCTTTCTTT; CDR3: CATRGLSNTEAFF
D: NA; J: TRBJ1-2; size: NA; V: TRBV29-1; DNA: TGCAGCGTTACGGTTCAGGGGAGCTACACCTTC; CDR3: CSVTVQGSYTF
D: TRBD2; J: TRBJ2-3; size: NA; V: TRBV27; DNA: TGTGCCAGCAGTTTCTGGCTAGCGGGGGGGGTCAGCACAGATACGCAGTATTTT; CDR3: CASSFWLAGGVSTDTQYF
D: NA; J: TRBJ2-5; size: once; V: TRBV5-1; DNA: TGCGCCAGCAGCCAGACAGGGACTCAAGAGACCCAGTACTTC; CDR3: CASSQTGTQETQYF
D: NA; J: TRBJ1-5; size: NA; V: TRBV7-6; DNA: TGTGCCAGCAGCTTAGCCGCCTCGCGGGGCGCAGGTCAGCCCCAGCATTTT; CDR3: CASSLAASRGAGQPQHF
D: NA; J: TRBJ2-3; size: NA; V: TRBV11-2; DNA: TGTGCCAGCAGCGGCGCGGGCCCTACATATACGCAGTATTTT; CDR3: CASSGAGPTYTQYF
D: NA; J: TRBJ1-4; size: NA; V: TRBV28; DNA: TGTGCCAGCAGTTTAAGGGGCAGGGCTTCAACTAATGAAAAACTGTTTTTT; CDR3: CASSLRGRASTNEKLFF
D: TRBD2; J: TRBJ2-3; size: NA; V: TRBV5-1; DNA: TGCGCCAGCAGCGACGGACTAGGTCTCACAGATACGCAGTATTTT; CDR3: CASSDGLGLTDTQYF
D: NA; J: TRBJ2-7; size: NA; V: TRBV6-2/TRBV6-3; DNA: TGTGCCAGCAGTTACTCTATCGGGTCCTACGAGCAGTACTTC; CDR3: CASSYSIGSYEQYF